This TCR beta chain was observed in a study of blood T cell repertoires in COVID-19. Across the whole study: In each case, the material was cDNA or gDNA derived from T cells, B-cell-depleted T cells, or PBMCs.

Data came from immunoSEQ multiplex PCR; TCRdb stores just in-frame clones and leaves some out. This table holds about 120,000 clones, approximately 86% found once. Patients at the Seattle site were enrolled during active infection and followed longitudinally. The V end was cut by 8 bases, the J end by 0 bases, with 14 bases between. There are 15 residues in the CDR3. The germline gives CDR1 SNHLY, CDR2 FYNNEI. The specimen sequenced was peripheral blood. This TCR came from a woman aged 70-85 years with COVID-19, enrolled during active disease. This sequence joins TRBV2 and TRBJ1-3, with D unclear. The CDR3 nucleotides read TGTGCCAGCTGCCTCGACAACACCTCTGGAAACACCATATATTTT. Encoded protein: CASCLDNTSGNTIYF.